Listed below are T cell receptor beta chains from one sample, sequenced in a study of cytomegalovirus exposure and HLA in healthy donors. Clones were read by immunoSEQ multiplex PCR, and TCRdb kept only the in-frame ones, dropping some. The repertoire has 70,000 to 80,000 clones, 94% of them found once; the top ten carry around 2.1%. The sequenced sample consisted of PBMCs. These receptors originate from a woman under 30 in good health and CMV-seronegative. The CDR3 runs from the conserved cysteine through the conserved F or W. Each record gives: J gene, D gene, V gene, clone size, CDR3 protein, CDR3 DNA. D genes are given only for firm matches. The size field is filled for only some rows; it gives once, few, many or a size class.

j_call: TRBJ1-2; d_call: -; v_call: TRBV18; clone_size: -; cdr3_aa: CASSPTGANYGYTF; cdr3_nt: TGTGCCAGCTCACCGACCGGGGCTAACTATGGCTACACCTTC
j_call: TRBJ2-7; d_call: -; v_call: TRBV7-2; clone_size: -; cdr3_aa: CASRSQGGAGDEQYF; cdr3_nt: TGTGCCAGCAGGTCACAGGGTGGGGCTGGGGACGAGCAGTACTTC
j_call: TRBJ2-1; d_call: TRBD2; v_call: TRBV5-4; clone_size: -; cdr3_aa: CASSGLAGGLYNEQFF; cdr3_nt: TGTGCCAGCAGCGGGCTAGCGGGGGGACTCTACAATGAGCAGTTCTTC
j_call: TRBJ2-5; d_call: -; v_call: TRBV4-1; clone_size: -; cdr3_aa: CASSEQTGGGSETQYF; cdr3_nt: TGCGCCAGCAGCGAGCAAACAGGGGGGGGGTCGGAGACCCAGTACTTC
j_call: TRBJ2-7; d_call: -; v_call: TRBV28; clone_size: -; cdr3_aa: CASSLGTYYEQYF; cdr3_nt: TGTGCCAGCAGCCTAGGAACATACTACGAGCAGTACTTC
j_call: TRBJ2-1; d_call: TRBD2; v_call: TRBV7-9; clone_size: once; cdr3_aa: CACAGERGSYNEQFF; cdr3_nt: TGTGCCTGCGCGGGGGAGCGGGGCTCCTACAATGAGCAGTTCTTC
j_call: TRBJ2-1; d_call: TRBD2; v_call: TRBV7-8; clone_size: -; cdr3_aa: CASSVSGGAVGEQFF; cdr3_nt: TGTGCCAGCAGCGTTAGCGGGGGGGCCGTAGGTGAGCAGTTCTTC
j_call: TRBJ1-3; d_call: -; v_call: TRBV4-3; clone_size: -; cdr3_aa: CASSHQGSGNTIYF; cdr3_nt: TGCGCCAGCAGCCACCAGGGTTCTGGAAACACCATATATTTT
j_call: TRBJ2-3; d_call: -; v_call: TRBV27; clone_size: -; cdr3_aa: CASSLSTSTDTQYF; cdr3_nt: TGTGCCAGCAGTTTATCGACTAGCACAGATACGCAGTATTTT
j_call: TRBJ1-1; d_call: TRBD1; v_call: TRBV7-2; clone_size: -; cdr3_aa: CASSLDRGIAEAFF; cdr3_nt: TGTGCCAGCAGCTTGGACAGGGGGATTGCTGAAGCTTTCTTT
j_call: TRBJ1-5; d_call: -; v_call: TRBV6-5; clone_size: once; cdr3_aa: CASSYGTGINQPQHF; cdr3_nt: TGTGCCAGCAGTTACGGCACAGGCATTAATCAGCCCCAGCATTTT
j_call: TRBJ2-1; d_call: -; v_call: TRBV11-3; clone_size: -; cdr3_aa: CASSAWEQDSDNNEQFF; cdr3_nt: TGTGCCAGCAGCGCTTGGGAACAGGACAGTGACAACAATGAGCAGTTCTTC
j_call: TRBJ1-3; d_call: -; v_call: TRBV4-1; clone_size: once; cdr3_aa: CASSQDRGGGNTIYF; cdr3_nt: TGCGCCAGCAGCCAAGACAGGGGTGGTGGAAACACCATATATTTT
j_call: TRBJ2-5; d_call: TRBD2; v_call: TRBV7-6; clone_size: -; cdr3_aa: CASSHILAGSQETQYF; cdr3_nt: TGTGCCAGCAGCCACATCCTAGCGGGAAGTCAGGAGACCCAGTACTTC
j_call: TRBJ1-5; d_call: -; v_call: TRBV6-6; clone_size: -; cdr3_aa: CASSSRDFYQPQHF; cdr3_nt: TGTGCCAGCAGTTCAAGGGACTTTTATCAGCCCCAGCATTTT
j_call: TRBJ2-2; d_call: TRBD2; v_call: TRBV7-9; clone_size: -; cdr3_aa: CASSTSGRASGELFF; cdr3_nt: TGTGCCAGCAGCACTAGCGGGAGGGCTTCCGGGGAGCTGTTTTTT